These T cell receptor beta chains were read from a single sample in a study of blood T cell repertoires in COVID-19. Data came from immunoSEQ multiplex PCR; TCRdb stores just in-frame clones and leaves some out. This repertoire shows some 260,000 clones, about 91% found once; its top ten account for approximately 1.3%. The material sequenced was peripheral blood. The receptors were sampled from a man at least 80 years old with acute or convalescent COVID-19. Both conserved end residues are part of each CDR3. Each record gives: J gene, V gene, clone size, D gene, CDR3 DNA, CDR3 protein. The D gene is left open where the match is weak. Clone sizes are given selectively: once, few, many, or a class where the clone is expanded.

j_gene: TRBJ1-5; v_gene: TRBV3-1/TRBV3-2; abundance: NA; d_gene: TRBD1; CDR3nt: TGTGCCAGCAGCCAAGGGACAGGGGGTCATAATCAGCCCCAGCATTTT; CDR3aa: CASSQGTGGHNQPQHF
j_gene: TRBJ2-7; v_gene: TRBV7-2; abundance: NA; d_gene: TRBD2; CDR3nt: TGTGCCAGCAGCTTACTCTTAAAGACTAGCGGGGTAAACGAGCAGTACTTC; CDR3aa: CASSLLLKTSGVNEQYF
j_gene: TRBJ2-7; v_gene: TRBV20-1; abundance: once; d_gene: TRBD2; CDR3nt: TGCAGTGCTAGTGGGCGGGAGGGAAACTACGAGCAGTACTTC; CDR3aa: CSASGREGNYEQYF
j_gene: TRBJ2-7; v_gene: TRBV11-3; abundance: NA; d_gene: TRBD1; CDR3nt: TGTGCCAGCAGCCCCGGGACAGGGGTCTCTGGCTCCTACGAGCAGTACTTC; CDR3aa: CASSPGTGVSGSYEQYF
j_gene: TRBJ1-5; v_gene: TRBV5-8; abundance: NA; d_gene: TRBD1; CDR3nt: TGTGCCAGCAGCCAGGGACAGGGGGCTCGTCAGCCCCAGCATTTT; CDR3aa: CASSQGQGARQPQHF
j_gene: TRBJ1-2; v_gene: TRBV27; abundance: NA; d_gene: TRBD1; CDR3nt: TGTGCCAGCAGCGATCCGGGACAGGGGATTTATGGCTACACCTTC; CDR3aa: CASSDPGQGIYGYTF
j_gene: TRBJ2-7; v_gene: TRBV6-6; abundance: NA; d_gene: NA; CDR3nt: TGTGCCAGCAGTTATGGCAGGGATGGGAACGAGCAGTACTTC; CDR3aa: CASSYGRDGNEQYF
j_gene: TRBJ1-6; v_gene: TRBV25-1; abundance: NA; d_gene: TRBD1; CDR3nt: TGTGCCAGCAGTGAGTGGGACAGCGTGAATTCACCCCTCCACTTT; CDR3aa: CASSEWDSVNSPLHF
j_gene: TRBJ2-7; v_gene: TRBV27; abundance: NA; d_gene: NA; CDR3nt: TGTGCCAGCCGAGCGACAGGCGAGCAGTACTTC; CDR3aa: CASRATGEQYF
j_gene: TRBJ1-3; v_gene: TRBV7-8; abundance: NA; d_gene: TRBD1; CDR3nt: TGTGCCAGCAGCTCCGGACAGGGTGGAAACACCATATATTTT; CDR3aa: CASSSGQGGNTIYF
j_gene: TRBJ1-4; v_gene: TRBV6-5; abundance: once; d_gene: TRBD1; CDR3nt: TGTGCCAGCAGGCGGGACAGGGAGTCGGAAAAACTGTTTTTT; CDR3aa: CASRRDRESEKLFF
j_gene: TRBJ2-5; v_gene: TRBV6-5; abundance: NA; d_gene: TRBD2; CDR3nt: TGTGCCAGCAACCCAGCGGGGCTAGCGGAAGAGACCCAGTACTTC; CDR3aa: CASNPAGLAEETQYF
j_gene: TRBJ2-3; v_gene: TRBV19; abundance: NA; d_gene: NA; CDR3nt: TGTGCCAGTAGTATAGGTAACAGGGGCACAGATACGCAGTATTTT; CDR3aa: CASSIGNRGTDTQYF
j_gene: TRBJ1-2; v_gene: TRBV2; abundance: NA; d_gene: NA; CDR3nt: TGTGCCAGCAGTGAAATGAAGGGGAACTATGGCTACACCTTC; CDR3aa: CASSEMKGNYGYTF
j_gene: TRBJ2-1; v_gene: TRBV6-5; abundance: NA; d_gene: NA; CDR3nt: TGTGCCAGCAGTTGGCTGGACAGGCAGTTCTTC; CDR3aa: CASSWLDRQFF
j_gene: TRBJ1-3; v_gene: TRBV6-6; abundance: NA; d_gene: NA; CDR3nt: TGTGCCAGCAGTTTAGGGAGGGCAGTGGGAAACACCATATATTTT; CDR3aa: CASSLGRAVGNTIYF
j_gene: TRBJ1-1; v_gene: TRBV18; abundance: NA; d_gene: TRBD1; CDR3nt: TGTGCCAGCTCCTCAGACAGGGGGAACACTGAAGCTTTCTTT; CDR3aa: CASSSDRGNTEAFF
j_gene: TRBJ1-2; v_gene: TRBV7-2; abundance: NA; d_gene: NA; CDR3nt: TGTGCCAGCAGCCCCTACAGGAGAACTGATGGCTACACCTTC; CDR3aa: CASSPYRRTDGYTF
j_gene: TRBJ1-5; v_gene: TRBV10-3; abundance: few; d_gene: TRBD1; CDR3nt: TGTGCCATCAGTGAGTCGGACAGGGGGTCACGCAATCAGCCCCAGCATTTT; CDR3aa: CAISESDRGSRNQPQHF
j_gene: TRBJ2-2; v_gene: TRBV11-1; abundance: once; d_gene: NA; CDR3nt: TGTGCCAGCAGCTTAGTGGGCAGGGGAAGCACCGGGGAGCTGTTTTTT; CDR3aa: CASSLVGRGSTGELFF
j_gene: TRBJ1-2; v_gene: TRBV2; abundance: NA; d_gene: NA; CDR3nt: TGTGCCAGCAGTGTCAGTCTGTCGGGTGGCTACACCTTC; CDR3aa: CASSVSLSGGYTF
j_gene: TRBJ1-2; v_gene: TRBV6-4; abundance: NA; d_gene: TRBD1; CDR3nt: TGTGCCAGCAGAAGCACAGGGGCGAACTATGGCTACACCTTC; CDR3aa: CASRSTGANYGYTF
j_gene: TRBJ2-3; v_gene: TRBV19; abundance: NA; d_gene: TRBD2; CDR3nt: TGTGCCAGTAGTATAGGCAGCCCCGGGCGGGGGAGGACAGATACGCAGTATTTT; CDR3aa: CASSIGSPGRGRTDTQYF
j_gene: TRBJ1-3; v_gene: TRBV4-3; abundance: once; d_gene: TRBD1; CDR3nt: TGCGCCAGCAGCCAGACAGGGGACTCTGGAAACACCATATATTTT; CDR3aa: CASSQTGDSGNTIYF
j_gene: TRBJ1-2; v_gene: TRBV19; abundance: NA; d_gene: TRBD1; CDR3nt: TGTGCCAGTACTCTCCCGGGACAGCAGAACTATGGCTACACCTTC; CDR3aa: CASTLPGQQNYGYTF
j_gene: TRBJ1-1; v_gene: TRBV28; abundance: NA; d_gene: NA; CDR3nt: TGTGCCAGCAGTTTAGACACCCGTAGTGGTTTCTTT; CDR3aa: CASSLDTRSGFF
j_gene: TRBJ1-1; v_gene: TRBV5-1; abundance: NA; d_gene: TRBD1; CDR3nt: TGCGCCAGCAGCGTCGACAGGGCTGAAGCTTTCTTT; CDR3aa: CASSVDRAEAFF
j_gene: TRBJ1-1; v_gene: TRBV29-1; abundance: NA; d_gene: TRBD1; CDR3nt: TGCAGCGGGGACAGGGAGGGAACTGAAGCTTTCTTT; CDR3aa: CSGDREGTEAFF
j_gene: TRBJ1-2; v_gene: TRBV11-2; abundance: NA; d_gene: NA; CDR3nt: TGTGCCAGCAGTTACCGGGGCTATGGCTACACCTTC; CDR3aa: CASSYRGYGYTF
j_gene: TRBJ1-2; v_gene: TRBV2; abundance: once; d_gene: TRBD1; CDR3nt: TGTGCCAGCAGTGCCGGGACAGTAGTCTACACCTTC; CDR3aa: CASSAGTVVYTF
j_gene: TRBJ2-1; v_gene: TRBV5-1; abundance: NA; d_gene: NA; CDR3nt: TGCGCCAGCAGCGACAACTACAATGAGCAGTTCTTC; CDR3aa: CASSDNYNEQFF